This TCR beta chain appears in the sequencing data of a study of CD8+CD57+ T cells in acquired aplastic anemia. Across the whole study: Recorded DNA amounts for sorted CD4+ and CD8+ cells had an average of around 3.4 ug. Healthy donors yielded roughly 9.8 million CD4+ cell reads on average. The study, taken as a whole, reports: Researchers report that 25 to 35 CD8+ CDR3 sequences appeared in both patients and controls.

The study profiled TCR beta VDJ and CDR3 using genomic DNA as template. Via MiXCR, TCRdb re-called the reads, giving one row per CDR3 protein. Among hundreds of thousands of distinct CDR3 sequences listed, 55% to 75% were seen once. The CDR3 sequence is 11 residues long. Trimming pared 5 bases from V and 3 bases from J, leaving 8 bases between. CDR1 is DFQATT, CDR2 SNEGSKA, per germline (reference sequence). As for this clonotype: Its antigen is unknown.

The sequence was collected from a human donor in good health, serving as a control. This chain joins TRBV20-1 and TRBJ2-7; no clear D. Sample: sorted CD4+, CD8+, or CD8+CD57+ T cells (not recorded which) from PBMCs. Here the CDR3 reads CSAPTSYEQYF. As DNA, the CDR3 is TGCAGTGCTCCCACAAGCTACGAGCAGTACTTC.